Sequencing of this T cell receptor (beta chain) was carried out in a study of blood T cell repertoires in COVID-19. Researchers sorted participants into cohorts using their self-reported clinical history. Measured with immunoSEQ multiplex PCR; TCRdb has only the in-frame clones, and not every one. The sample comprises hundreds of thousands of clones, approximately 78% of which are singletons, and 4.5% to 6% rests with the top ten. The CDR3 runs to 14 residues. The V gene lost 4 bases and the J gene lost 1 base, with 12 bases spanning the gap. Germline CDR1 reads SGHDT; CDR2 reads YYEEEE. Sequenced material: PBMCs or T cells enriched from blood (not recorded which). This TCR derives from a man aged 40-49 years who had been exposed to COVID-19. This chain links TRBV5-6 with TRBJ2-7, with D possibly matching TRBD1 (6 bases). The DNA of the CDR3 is TGTGCCAGCAGCATACCGACAGGTTCCTACGAGCAGTACTTC. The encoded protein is CASSIPTGSYEQYF.